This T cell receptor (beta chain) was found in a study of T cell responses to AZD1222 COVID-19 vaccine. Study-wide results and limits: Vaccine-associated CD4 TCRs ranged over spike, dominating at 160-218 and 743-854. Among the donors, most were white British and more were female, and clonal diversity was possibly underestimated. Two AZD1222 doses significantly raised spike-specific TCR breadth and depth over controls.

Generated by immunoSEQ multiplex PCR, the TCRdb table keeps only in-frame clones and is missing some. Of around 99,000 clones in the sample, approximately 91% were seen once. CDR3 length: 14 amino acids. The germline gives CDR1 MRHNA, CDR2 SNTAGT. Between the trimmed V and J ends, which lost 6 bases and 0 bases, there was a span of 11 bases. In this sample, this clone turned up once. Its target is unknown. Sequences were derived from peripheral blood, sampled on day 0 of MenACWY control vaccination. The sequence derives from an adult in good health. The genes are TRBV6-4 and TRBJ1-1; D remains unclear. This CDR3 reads CASRRYAMNTEAFF. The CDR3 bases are TGTGCCAGCAGGAGGTACGCCATGAACACTGAAGCTTTCTTT.